These 15 T cell receptor beta chains were sequenced from one sample in a study of OX40 agonist ivuxolimab in advanced cancers. To prepare the library, the immunoSEQ multiplex PCR assay was applied. TCRdb provides this immuneACCESS table in a form limited to in-frame rearrangements. Some clones are lacking; in checked studies, under half of them reflect an unresolved V gene, and why the rest are absent is not known. The sample table shows approximately 120,000 clones, and about 90% are seen once. The ten largest clones add up to 0.8% to 1% of the sample. The sample in question was CD4+ or CD8+ T cells sorted from blood, obtained in a trial of the OX40 agonist ivuxolimab. These receptors were collected from an adult with an advanced solid tumor such as melanoma, head and neck, liver or kidney cancer.

The count of this clone is one. This sequence joins TRBV9 and TRBJ1-3, with TRBD1 identical over 7 bases. Germline V lookup: CDR1 SGDLS, CDR2 YYNGEE. V gave up 4 bases and J gave up 0 bases; unmatched junction bases: 4. This CDR3 region has 15 residues. Here the CDR3 DNA reads TGTGCCAGCAGCCCCGGGACAGTCTCTGGAAACACCATATATTTT. It is translated as CASSPGTVSGNTIYF.

This rearrangement joins TRBV7-9 to TRBJ2-2; D tentatively fits TRBD1 or TRBD2 (5 bases each). Germline CDR1 SEHNR, CDR2 FQNEAQ (reference sequence). The CDR3 totals 14 residues. V lost 9 bases and J 0 bases, leaving 11 bases between the germline ends. The CDR3 spells CARTGPTNTGELFF. CDR3 sequence (DNA): TGTGCCAGGACGGGGCCGACGAACACCGGGGAGCTGTTTTTT.

This sequence joins TRBV11-2 and TRBJ2-3; TRBD2 aligns across 7 bases. This CDR3 region has 13 residues. CDR1 is SGHAT and CDR2 is FQNNGV in the germline V gene. Trimming at V came to 5 bases and at J to 3 bases, leaving 2 bases not matched to a gene. The CDR3 is CASSLAETDTQYF. The CDR3 DNA reads as TGTGCCAGCAGCCTAGCGGAAACAGATACGCAGTATTTT.

The chain links TRBV15 to TRBJ2-7, with D perhaps given as TRBD1 or TRBD2 (5 bases each). The germline V gene encodes CDR1 LNHNV and CDR2 YYDKDF (reference sequence). V shed 5 bases and J shed 0 bases, with 17 bases lying between them. The CDR3 has 16 amino acids. CDR3 sequence: CATSRGSVGYSYEQYF. The CDR3 DNA is TGTGCCACCAGCCGGGGCTCTGTTGGGTACTCCTACGAGCAGTACTTC.

The chain combines TRBV19 with TRBJ1-1; no firm D call. The CDR3 is 15 residues long. V was clipped by 6 bases and J by 1 base, with 15 bases between them. Germline assignment: CDR1 LNHDA and CDR2 SQIVND (reference sequence). The CDR3 loop is CASRLNSFSNTEAFF. CDR3 DNA sequence: TGTGCCAGTAGACTCAACAGCTTCTCGAACACTGAAGCTTTCTTT.

V and J are TRBV10-2 and TRBJ2-7, with 11 positions matching TRBD2. J lost 3 bases, V lost 4 bases, and 14 bases had no gene match. The CDR3 length is 18 residues. Germline V gene lookup returns CDR1 WSHSY and CDR2 SAAADI. The CDR3 loop reads CASSVSTSGMPVLYEQYF. As DNA, the CDR3 is TGCGCCAGCAGTGTATCGACTAGCGGGATGCCTGTGCTCTACGAGCAGTACTTC.

This rearrangement joins TRBV28 to TRBJ2-7; possibly TRBD2 for D (5 bases). This CDR3 spans 16 amino acids. CDR1 is MDHEN, CDR2 SYDVKM, per germline. V dropped 3 bases and J dropped 1 base, with 16 bases sitting between them. In DNA, the CDR3 is TGTGCCAGCAGTTTTCCCCTTCGAGGGCAGTCCTACGAGCAGTACTTC. Translation gives CASSFPLRGQSYEQYF.

The chain has TRBV19 and TRBJ2-7; 8 positions agree with TRBD1. Germline-derived CDR1 and CDR2 are LNHDA and SQIVND (reference sequence). The CDR3 covers 14 residues. J lost 3 bases, V lost 4 bases, and 5 bases had no gene match. The CDR3, as DNA: TGTGCCAGTAGTAGCGGGACAGGCTTCTACGAGCAGTACTTC. Protein product: CASSSGTGFYEQYF. The entire variable domain, with the rest obtained from reference TRBV19 and TRBJ2-7, is as follows: DGGITQSPKYLFRKEGQNVTLSCEQNLNHDAMYWYRQDPGQGLRLIYYSQIVNDFQKGDIAEGYSVSREKKESFPLTVTSAQKNPTAFYLCASSSGTGFYEQYFGPGTRLTVT.

The table lists this clone with a few counts. The chain combines TRBV28 with TRBJ2-7; tentative D call: TRBD2 (6 bases). Germline assignment: CDR1 MDHEN and CDR2 SYDVKM. There are 13 residues in the CDR3. With 6 bases removed from V and 5 bases from J, the gap between germline ends came to 14 bases. CDR3 protein: CASSPTSRDEQYF. DNA for the CDR3: TGTGCCAGCAGCCCTACTAGCCGGGACGAGCAGTACTTC. Using reference TRBV28 and TRBJ2-7 for the parts outside the CDR3, the full variable domain is DVKVTQSSRYLVKRTGEKVFLECVQDMDHENMFWYRQDPGLGLRLIYFSYDVKMKEKGDIPEGYSVSREKKERFSLILESASTNQTSMYLCASSPTSRDEQYFGPGTRLTVT.

This CDR3 is CASSRTTSGTDTQYF. CDR3 nucleotide sequence: TGTGCCAGCAGTCGAACGACTAGCGGAACAGATACGCAGTATTTT. This chain links TRBV28 with TRBJ2-3; 9 bases fit TRBD2. J was trimmed by 3 bases and V by 5 bases; bases with no gene match: 6. There are 15 residues in the CDR3. The germline gives CDR1 MDHEN, CDR2 SYDVKM.

The chain carries TRBV6-5 and TRBJ2-7; unclear D gene. This CDR3 has 15 amino acids. Trimming stripped 0 bases from V and 2 bases from J, with 11 bases between. Germline CDR1 MNHEY, CDR2 SVGAGI. This CDR3 reads CASSYSTSVAYEQYF. DNA of the CDR3: TGTGCCAGCAGTTACTCGACGAGCGTCGCCTACGAGCAGTACTTC.

Points on this clone: At one of its ends the junction is not consistent with the germline gene, which may arise from a read error. The genes are TRBV7-7 and TRBJ1-1; no firm D call. The germline gives CDR1 SSHAT, CDR2 FNYEAQ (reference sequence). The CDR3 runs 13 residues. The CDR3 coding sequence is TGTGCTAGCAGCTCCTTGGAAGGCACTGAAGCTTTCTTT. Encoded protein: CASSSLEGTEAFF. The full variable domain, its missing parts supplied by reference TRBV7-7 and TRBJ1-1, is GAGVSQSPRYKVTKRGQDVTLRCDPISSHATLYWYQQALGQGPEFLTYFNYEAQPDKSGLPSDRFSAERPEGSISTLTIQRTEQRDSAMYRCASSSLEGTEAFFGQGTRLTVV.

This chain links TRBV28 with TRBJ2-7, with TRBD1 matching over 8 bases. CDR1 and CDR2 (germline): MDHEN, SYDVKM. This CDR3 comprises 14 residues. V shed 5 bases, J shed 2 bases, and the junction held 5 bases outside the gene matches. CDR3 in DNA: TGTGCCAGCAGTGACGGACAGGGACCCTACGAGCAGTACTTC. Translating gives CASSDGQGPYEQYF.

The J gene is TRBJ2-5, the V gene TRBV7-9; 8 bases line up with TRBD2. Germline CDR1 SEHNR, CDR2 FQNEAQ (reference sequence). The CDR3 is 14 amino acids. V lost 4 bases, J lost 5 bases, and 6 bases stayed unmatched. In nucleotides, the CDR3 is TGTGCCAGCAGCTCCGGGGGGGGAAGGGAGACCCAGTACTTC. Its protein is CASSSGGGRETQYF.

The chain uses TRBV6-1 and TRBJ2-3; the match to TRBD1 covers 7 bases. CDR3 length: 15 residues. V lost 3 bases to trimming and J lost 0 bases; unmatched junction nucleotides: 3. Germline values: CDR1 MNHNS, CDR2 SASEGT. The CDR3 sequence: CASSETGFSTDTQYF. The CDR3 bases are TGTGCCAGCAGTGAGACAGGGTTCAGCACAGATACGCAGTATTTT.